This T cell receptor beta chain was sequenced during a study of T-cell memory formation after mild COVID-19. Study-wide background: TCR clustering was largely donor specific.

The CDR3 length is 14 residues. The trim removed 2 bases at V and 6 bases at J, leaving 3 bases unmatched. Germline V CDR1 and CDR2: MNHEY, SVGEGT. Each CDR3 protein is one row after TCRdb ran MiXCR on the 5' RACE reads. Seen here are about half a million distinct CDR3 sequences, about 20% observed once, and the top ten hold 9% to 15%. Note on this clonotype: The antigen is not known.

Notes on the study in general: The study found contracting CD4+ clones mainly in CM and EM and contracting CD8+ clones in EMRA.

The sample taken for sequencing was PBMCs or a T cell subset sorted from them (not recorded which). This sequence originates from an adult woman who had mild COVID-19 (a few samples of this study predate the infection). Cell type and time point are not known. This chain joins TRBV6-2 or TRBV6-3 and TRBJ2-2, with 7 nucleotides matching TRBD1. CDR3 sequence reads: CASSYVTGAGELFF. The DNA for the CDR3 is TGTGCCAGCAGTTACGTCACAGGGGCCGGGGAGCTGTTTTTT.